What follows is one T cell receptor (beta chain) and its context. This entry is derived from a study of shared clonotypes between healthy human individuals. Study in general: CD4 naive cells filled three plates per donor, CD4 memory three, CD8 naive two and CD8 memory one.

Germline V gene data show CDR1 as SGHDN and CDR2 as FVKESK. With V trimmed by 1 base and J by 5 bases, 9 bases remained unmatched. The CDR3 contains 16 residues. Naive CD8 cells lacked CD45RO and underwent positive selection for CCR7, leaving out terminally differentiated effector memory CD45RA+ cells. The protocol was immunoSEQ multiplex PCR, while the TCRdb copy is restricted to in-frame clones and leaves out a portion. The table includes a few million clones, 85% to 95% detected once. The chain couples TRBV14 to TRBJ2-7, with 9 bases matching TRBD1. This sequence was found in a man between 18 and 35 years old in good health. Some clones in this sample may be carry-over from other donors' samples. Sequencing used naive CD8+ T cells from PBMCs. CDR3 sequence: CASSQGRTGVLDEQYF. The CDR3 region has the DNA TGTGCCAGCAGCCAAGGCCGGACAGGGGTCCTTGACGAGCAGTACTTC. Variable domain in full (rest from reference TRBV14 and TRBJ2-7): EAGVTQFPSHSVIEKGQTVTLRCDPISGHDNLYWYRRVMGKEIKFLLHFVKESKQDESGMPNNRFLAERTGGTYSTLKVQPAELEDSGVYFCASSQGRTGVLDEQYFGPGTRLTVT.